Each of the 19 T cell receptor beta chains below was sequenced from the same sample in a study of cytomegalovirus exposure and HLA in healthy donors. The PCR employed 60 Vbeta primers together with 13 Jbeta primers. Here immunoSEQ multiplex PCR was the method, and the copy in TCRdb shows in-frame clones only, minus some. The repertoire holds 55,000 to 75,000 clones, with less than 85% as singletons. The sample taken for sequencing was PBMCs. These TCRs come from a young man in good health and CMV-seropositive.

The rearrangement uses TRBV18 and TRBJ1-1, with D possibly being TRBD1 (5 bases). Per germline, CDR1 KGHSH and CDR2 LQKENI. This CDR3 region has 15 residues. V was pared by 3 bases and J by 3 bases, with 14 bases between. CDR3 bases: TGTGCCAGCTCACCGCGGGGCAGAGTGTACACTGAAGCTTTCTTT. This codes for CASSPRGRVYTEAFF.

This chain joins TRBV7-2 and TRBJ1-1, with unresolved D. The germline V gene encodes CDR1 SGHTA and CDR2 FQGNSA. This CDR3 has 14 amino acids. Trimming took 6 bases from V and 1 from J, leaving 12 bases between them. CDR3 nucleotides: TGTGCCAGCAGGGTGACTAATTCGAACACTGAAGCTTTCTTT. Residues: CASRVTNSNTEAFF.

V is TRBV6-5 and J is TRBJ2-3; 9 bases fit TRBD1. The CDR3 consists of 16 residues. Germline values: CDR1 MNHEY, CDR2 SVGAGI. After removal of 3 bases from V and 1 base from J, the junction contained 5 bases not matched to a gene. Here the CDR3 DNA reads TGTGCCAGCAGTTATCCGACAGGGGGGGGCACAGATACGCAGTATTTT. Amino acids: CASSYPTGGGTDTQYF.

The chain uses TRBV6-4 and TRBJ1-2, with D perhaps matching TRBD1 (5 bases). Germline-derived CDR1 and CDR2 are MRHNA and SNTAGT. The CDR3 extends over 14 amino acids. V lost 4 bases and J 5 bases, leaving 14 bases between the germline ends. The CDR3 nucleotides read TGTGCCAGCAGTGCTACATCGCGGGGGTATGGCTACACCTTC. This encodes CASSATSRGYGYTF.

This sequence joins TRBV5-1 and TRBJ2-5; 7 nucleotides match TRBD1. CDR1 and CDR2 (germline): SGHRS, YFSETQ. This CDR3 has 13 amino acids. The V gene end was trimmed by 2 bases and the J gene end by 5 bases; junction bases not matched to a gene: 3. CDR3 residues: CASSLDRAETQYF. The CDR3 DNA sequence: TGCGCCAGCAGCTTAGACAGGGCGGAGACCCAGTACTTC. Full variable domain (rest looked up from reference TRBV5-1 and TRBJ2-5): KAGVTQTPRYLIKTRGQQVTLSCSPISGHRSVSWYQQTPGQGLQFLFEYFSETQRNKGNFPGRFSGRQFSNSRSEMNVSTLELGDSALYLCASSLDRAETQYFGPGTRLLVL.

In the case of this clone: The limits of the CDR3 on the DNA are not certain, so only TCRdb's listed CDR3 is given. The chain couples TRBV5-6 to TRBJ2-7; TRBD1 is the table's D call, not checked against the DNA. Ends included, the CDR3 has 15 residues. Per germline, CDR1 SGHDT and CDR2 YYEEEE. The CDR3 sequence: CASSILGTEFYEQYF.

The rearrangement uses TRBV10-3 and TRBJ1-6; 7 bases fit TRBD1. There are 14 residues in the CDR3. Germline trimming cut 6 bases from V and 5 bases from J; bases unmatched to any gene: 4. The germline gives CDR1 ENHRY, CDR2 SYGVKD. The DNA of the CDR3 is TGTGCCATCAGCGGAACAGGGGATAATTCACCCCTCCACTTT. It encodes CAISGTGDNSPLHF.

The chain links TRBV7-2 to TRBJ2-7; 9 positions match TRBD2. Germline assignment: CDR1 SGHTA and CDR2 FQGNSA. The CDR3 covers 15 residues. Unmatched junction bases numbered 2, after V lost 2 bases and J lost 0 bases. In DNA, the CDR3 is TGTGCCAGCAGCTTAAGCGGGGGGAGCTCCTACGAGCAGTACTTC. Residues: CASSLSGGSSYEQYF.

The chain uses TRBV19 and TRBJ2-4, with TRBD2 identical over 14 bases. The junction had 12 bases not matched to a gene; V was cut back by 5 bases and J by 0 bases. Germline CDR1 LNHDA, CDR2 SQIVND (reference sequence). The CDR3 loop spans 20 amino acids. In nucleotides, the CDR3 is TGTGCCAGTAGTCCAACGGGACTAGCGGGGGACTCCTTAGCCAAAAACATTCAGTACTTC. Translating gives CASSPTGLAGDSLAKNIQYF. Combining the CDR3 with reference TRBV19 and TRBJ2-4 gives the whole variable domain DGGITQSPKYLFRKEGQNVTLSCEQNLNHDAMYWYRQDPGQGLRLIYYSQIVNDFQKGDIAEGYSVSREKKESFPLTVTSAQKNPTAFYLCASSPTGLAGDSLAKNIQYFGAGTRLSVL.

The chain couples TRBV28 to TRBJ1-1, with 9 bases aligning to TRBD1. CDR1 MDHEN and CDR2 SYDVKM come from the germline V gene. The CDR3 totals 12 residues. V was pared by 10 bases and J by 4 bases, with 4 bases of the junction left unmatched. CDR3 sequence reads: CATMTGGTEAFF. Written as DNA, the CDR3 is TGTGCCACCATGACAGGGGGCACTGAAGCTTTCTTT.

J is TRBJ1-4 and V is TRBV2, with D tentatively TRBD1 (5 bases). Trimming shortened V by 6 bases and J by 2 bases, and 13 bases separated the two germline ends. This CDR3 comprises 15 residues. From germline, CDR1 is SNHLY and CDR2 FYNNEI. The CDR3 coding sequence is TGTGCCAGCAGGGCACCTCGGGGGACTAATGAAAAACTGTTTTTT. It translates to CASRAPRGTNEKLFF.

The V and J genes are TRBV6-5 and TRBJ2-1; 7 bases line up with TRBD1. The germline V gene encodes CDR1 MNHEY and CDR2 SVGAGI. The length of the CDR3 is 14 residues. V was pared by 4 bases and J by 5 bases, with 5 bases of the junction left unmatched. The CDR3 nucleotides are TGTGCCAGCAGTTCACTACAGGGGAACAATGAGCAGTTCTTC. This gives the protein CASSSLQGNNEQFF.

V and J are TRBV11-2 and TRBJ2-1; TRBD2 matches at 10 bases. The germline V gene encodes CDR1 SGHAT and CDR2 FQNNGV. The CDR3 consists of 15 residues. V was pared by 2 bases and J by 7 bases, with 5 bases of the junction left unmatched. The CDR3 region has the DNA TGTGCCAGCAGCTTATCCAGCGGGGGGGTAAATGAGCAGTTCTTC. The encoded protein is CASSLSSGGVNEQFF.

The chain carries TRBV6-1 and TRBJ2-3; 11 bases are shared with TRBD2. Germline V gene lookup returns CDR1 MNHNS and CDR2 SASEGT. The CDR3 has 15 residues. V gave up 1 base and J gave up 4 bases; unmatched junction bases: 1. CDR3 region: CASSEVSGGADTQYF. DNA of the CDR3: TGTGCCAGCAGTGAAGTTAGCGGGGGGGCAGATACGCAGTATTTT.

This chain links TRBV7-2 with TRBJ1-1; D is ambiguous. This CDR3 is built from 11 residues. Germline V lookup: CDR1 SGHTA, CDR2 FQGNSA. The V and J ends lost 5 bases and 5 bases respectively, with 6 bases between them. CDR3 sequence (DNA): TGTGCCAGCAGCCCCAGAACTGAAGCTTTCTTT. This translates into CASSPRTEAFF. Full variable domain (missing parts from reference TRBV7-2 and TRBJ1-1): GAGVSQSPSNKVTEKGKDVELRCDPISGHTALYWYRQSLGQGLEFLIYFQGNSAPDKSGLPSDRFSAERTGGSVSTLTIQRTQQEDSAVYLCASSPRTEAFFGQGTRLTVV.

This clone was seen a single time. The CDR3 DNA follows: TGCGCCAGCAGCTTAACTAGCGGGGGACCAAATGAGCAGTTCTTC. Its protein is CASSLTSGGPNEQFF. The chain recombines TRBV5-1 with TRBJ2-1; 11 nucleotides align to TRBD2. The CDR3 spans 15 residues. The germline CDR1 and CDR2 sequences are SGHRS and YFSETQ. V lost 2 bases and J lost 7; bases outside the gene matches: 5. Filled out from reference TRBV5-1 and TRBJ2-1, the complete variable domain reads KAGVTQTPRYLIKTRGQQVTLSCSPISGHRSVSWYQQTPGQGLQFLFEYFSETQRNKGNFPGRFSGRQFSNSRSEMNVSTLELGDSALYLCASSLTSGGPNEQFFGPGTRLTVL.

The chain recombines TRBV25-1 with TRBJ2-7; 8 nucleotides align to TRBD1. The CDR3 covers 15 residues. The V and J ends lost 8 bases and 2 bases, in that order; junction bases with no gene match: 11. Germline CDR1 and CDR2: MGHDK and SYGVNS. The CDR3 DNA reads TGTGCCAGCGGGATGAACGGACAGGGCACCTACGAGCAGTACTTC. Its translation: CASGMNGQGTYEQYF.

The chain combines TRBV4-2 with TRBJ1-6; unclear D gene. Germline V lookup: CDR1 LGHNA, CDR2 YNFKEQ. The germline V and J ends were trimmed by 0 bases and 9 bases, with 12 bases remaining between them. This CDR3 comprises 15 residues. Here the CDR3 reads CASSQDAAGGSPLHF. In nucleotides, the CDR3 is TGTGCCAGCAGCCAAGACGCCGCGGGAGGTTCACCCCTCCACTTT.

The chain combines TRBV6-5 with TRBJ2-3, with 7 bases lining up with TRBD2. J gave up 7 bases and V 6 bases, and 4 bases lay outside the gene matches. This CDR3 is 12 amino acids long. Germline-derived CDR1 and CDR2 are MNHEY and SVGAGI. DNA for the CDR3: TGTGCCAGCAGCTTAAGCGGGAATACGCAGTATTTT. Protein: CASSLSGNTQYF.